Sequencing of this T cell receptor (beta chain) was carried out in a study of sequential checkpoint blockade in melanoma. Across the whole study: Patients were randomized 1:1 to nivolumab-then-ipilimumab or ipilimumab-then-nivolumab first-line.

Treatment given: randomized to nivolumab then ipilimumab (arm A) or the reverse (arm B). DNA-damaging chemotherapy had not been given to any patient beforehand. Live CD3+CD8+ CD19− CD56− cells were sorted from PBMCs. Generated by immunoSEQ multiplex PCR, the TCRdb table keeps only in-frame clones and is missing some. The sample includes 13,000 or so clones, about 78% of them seen just once. With 3 bases removed from V and 0 bases from J, the gap between germline ends came to 6 bases. Per the germline V gene, CDR1 is SGDLS and CDR2 is YYNGEE. The CDR3 spans 13 residues. Sequencing used CD8+ T cells sorted from blood (inferred from file names), obtained from a patient given nivolumab and ipilimumab in sequence. The J gene is TRBJ2-5, the V gene TRBV9, with a tentative D call TRBD1 (5 bases). This clonotype was sampled from a human donor with melanoma. The CDR3 is CASSEDNQETQYF. The CDR3 DNA reads TGTGCCAGCAGCGAGGACAACCAAGAGACCCAGTACTTC.